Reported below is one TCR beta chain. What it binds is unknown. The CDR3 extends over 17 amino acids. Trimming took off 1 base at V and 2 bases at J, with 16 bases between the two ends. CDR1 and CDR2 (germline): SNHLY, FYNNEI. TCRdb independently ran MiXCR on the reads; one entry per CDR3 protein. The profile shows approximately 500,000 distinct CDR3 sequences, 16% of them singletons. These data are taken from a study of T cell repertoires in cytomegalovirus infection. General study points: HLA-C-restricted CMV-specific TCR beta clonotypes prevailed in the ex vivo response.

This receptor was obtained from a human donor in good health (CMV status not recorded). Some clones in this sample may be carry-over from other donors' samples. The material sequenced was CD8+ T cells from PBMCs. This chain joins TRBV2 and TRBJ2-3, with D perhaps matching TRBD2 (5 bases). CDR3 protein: CASSEEPSAGYTDTQYF. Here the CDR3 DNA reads TGTGCCAGCAGTGAAGAGCCATCGGCGGGCTACACAGATACGCAGTATTTT.